The T cell receptor (beta chain) under discussion was sequenced for a study of T cells of healthy individuals. Each CDR3 protein is one row after TCRdb ran MiXCR on the 5' RACE reads. The sample contains 100,000 or so distinct CDR3 sequences, 15% to 20% of which appear only once. V was clipped by 8 bases and J by 3 bases, with 16 bases between them. The CDR3 loop spans 13 amino acids. Looked up from germline, CDR1 is SQVTM and CDR2 is ANQGSEA. This clonotype turned up a few times. The J gene is TRBJ1-1, the V gene TRBV29-1, with D possibly matching TRBD1 (5 bases). The receptor comes from a human donor in good health. The CDR3 region is CSCRRAPDTEAFF. The CDR3, as DNA: TGCAGCTGCCGCAGGGCGCCGGACACTGAAGCTTTCTTT.